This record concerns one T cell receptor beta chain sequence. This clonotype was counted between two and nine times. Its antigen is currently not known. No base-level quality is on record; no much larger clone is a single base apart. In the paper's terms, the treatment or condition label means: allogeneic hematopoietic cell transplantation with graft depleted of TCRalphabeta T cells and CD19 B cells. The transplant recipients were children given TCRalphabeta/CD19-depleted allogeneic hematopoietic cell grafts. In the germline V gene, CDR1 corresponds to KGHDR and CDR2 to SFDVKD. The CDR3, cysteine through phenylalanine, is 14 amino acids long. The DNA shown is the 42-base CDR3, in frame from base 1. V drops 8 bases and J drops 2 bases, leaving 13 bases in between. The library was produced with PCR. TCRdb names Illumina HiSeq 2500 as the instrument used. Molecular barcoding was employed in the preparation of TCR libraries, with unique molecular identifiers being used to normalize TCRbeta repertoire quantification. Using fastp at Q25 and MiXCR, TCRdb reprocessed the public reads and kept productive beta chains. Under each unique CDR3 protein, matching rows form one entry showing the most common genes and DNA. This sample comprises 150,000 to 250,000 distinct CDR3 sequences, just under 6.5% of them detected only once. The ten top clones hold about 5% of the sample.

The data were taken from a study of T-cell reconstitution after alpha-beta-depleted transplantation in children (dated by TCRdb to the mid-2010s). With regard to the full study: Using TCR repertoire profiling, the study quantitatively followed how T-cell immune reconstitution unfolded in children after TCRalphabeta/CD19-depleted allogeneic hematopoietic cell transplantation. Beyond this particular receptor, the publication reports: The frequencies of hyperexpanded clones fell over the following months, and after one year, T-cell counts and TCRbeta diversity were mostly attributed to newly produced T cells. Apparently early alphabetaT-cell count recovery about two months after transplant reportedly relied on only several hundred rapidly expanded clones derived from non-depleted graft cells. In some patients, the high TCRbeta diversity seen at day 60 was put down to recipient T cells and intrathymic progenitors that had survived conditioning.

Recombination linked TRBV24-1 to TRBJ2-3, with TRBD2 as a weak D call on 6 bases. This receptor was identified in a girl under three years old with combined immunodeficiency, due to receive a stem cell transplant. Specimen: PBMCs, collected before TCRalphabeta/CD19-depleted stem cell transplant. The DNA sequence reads TGTGCCACCACCCCGGGACTTGCCACAGATACGCAGTATTTT. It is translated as CATTPGLATDTQYF.